What follows are 23 T cell receptor beta chains derived from one specimen sequenced in a study of blood T cells in healthy people across ages. Alongside a J-beta primer mix, a sample-barcoded 5' primer served in a second PCR lasting roughly 7 to 11 cycles. Via MiXCR, TCRdb re-called the 5' RACE reads, giving one row per CDR3 protein. The top ten hold 11% of the sample, which has approximately 1.5 million distinct CDR3 sequences, roughly 32% seen once. The sequenced material came from blood. The receptors originated from a woman aged 25 to 39 in good health.

CDR3 sequence: CSATQGLGAEAFF. CDR3 nucleotide sequence: TGCAGTGCTACACAGGGGCTCGGGGCTGAAGCTTTCTTT. This chain uses TRBV20-1 with TRBJ1-1; 7 positions agree with TRBD1. Trimming at V came to 4 bases and at J to 6 bases, leaving 8 bases not matched to a gene. The germline V gene has CDR1 DFQATT and CDR2 SNEGSKA (reference sequence). This CDR3 has 13 amino acids.

The chain carries TRBV5-1 and TRBJ1-1; unclear D gene. This CDR3 spans 15 amino acids. In germline, CDR1 is SGHRS, CDR2 YFSETQ. Trimming took 1 base from V and 1 from J, leaving 11 bases between them. CDR3 sequence (DNA): TGCGCCAGCAGCTTGCATACTCTGCCGAACACTGAAGCTTTCTTT. Encoded protein: CASSLHTLPNTEAFF.

This clonotype has more than one count but fewer than ten. V and J are TRBV6-1 and TRBJ1-5; D remains ambiguous. There are 14 residues in the CDR3. Per the germline V gene, CDR1 is MNHNS and CDR2 is SASEGT. V lost 7 bases and J lost 8, with 18 bases in between. CDR3 DNA: TGTGCCAGCACTAGAGACCCCCGGCGTGAGCCCCAGCATTTT. Residues: CASTRDPRREPQHF.

The chain links TRBV5-6 to TRBJ1-2, with TRBD1 matching 9 bases. The CDR3 is 14 residues long. Unmatched junction bases numbered 8, after V lost 5 bases and J lost 6 bases. Germline CDR1 reads SGHDT; CDR2 reads YYEEEE. This chain's CDR3 is CASRRQGGTNGYTF. The CDR3 DNA follows: TGTGCCAGCAGACGACAGGGGGGGACGAATGGCTACACCTTC.

The chain combines TRBV21-1 with TRBJ2-4; TRBD1, as called in the table, went unchecked against the DNA. TRBV21-1 is termed a pseudogene. This CDR3 contains 16 residues. Here the CDR3 DNA reads TGTGCCAGCAGCGACCGGGGCAGAGGGAACAAAAACGTTCAGTACTTC. It is translated as CASSDRGRGNKNVQYF.

This clonotype appeared a few times. The chain combines TRBV7-9 with TRBJ2-6; D is tentatively TRBD1 or TRBD2 (6 bases each). This CDR3 spans 15 amino acids. V shed 4 bases and J shed 4 bases, with 11 bases lying between them. Germline assignment: CDR1 SEHNR and CDR2 FQNEAQ (reference sequence). The DNA for the CDR3 is TGTGCCAGCAGCTACAGGGAGGCGGGGGCCAACGTCCTGACTTTC. Encoded protein: CASSYREAGANVLTF.

This clonotype turned up a few times. Here the CDR3 reads CSASWGGGGNSPLHF. The CDR3 DNA is TGCAGTGCTAGTTGGGGAGGGGGCGGAAATTCACCCCTCCACTTT. The genes are TRBV20-1 and TRBJ1-6, with TRBD1 matching over 7 bases. Germline V gene sequence: CDR1 DFQATT, CDR2 SNEGSKA (reference sequence). The V segment lost 3 bases and the J segment 7 bases; nucleotides outside the gene matches: 9. This CDR3 contains 15 residues.

This clonotype appeared a single time. V is TRBV13 and J is TRBJ2-1; 14 bases fit TRBD2. V dropped 9 bases and J dropped 9; count of bases not matched to a gene: 10. Germline V gives CDR1 PRHDT, CDR2 FYEKMQ (reference sequence). The CDR3 totals 15 residues. The DNA for the CDR3 is TGTGCCAGTCGAAAACCGGGACTAGCGGGGGCTGAGCAGTTCTTC. Protein: CASRKPGLAGAEQFF.

The chain employs TRBV6-6 and TRBJ2-7, with D perhaps matching TRBD1 (6 bases). The CDR3 is made up of 14 amino acids. Trimming removed 5 bases at V and 3 bases at J, with 14 bases between. CDR1 and CDR2 (germline): MNHNY, SVGAGI (reference sequence). This CDR3 reads CASSPRDNFYEQYF. The CDR3 DNA reads TGTGCCAGCAGTCCCCGGGACAACTTCTACGAGCAGTACTTC.

This clonotype turned up a few times. This chain uses TRBV7-2 with TRBJ2-3, with D possibly TRBD1 on 6 matching bases. The germline V gene has CDR1 SGHTA and CDR2 FQGNSA. The ends were cut back, 1 base at V and 1 base at J, with 9 bases in the middle. The CDR3 contains 15 residues. For the CDR3, the DNA is TGTGCCAGCAGCTTAGGGACAGTCGGCACAGATACGCAGTATTTT. Amino acid sequence: CASSLGTVGTDTQYF.

The V call is TRBV5-1, the J call TRBJ2-2; 10 nucleotides line up with TRBD1. Germline CDR1 SGHRS, CDR2 YFSETQ. The CDR3 loop spans 15 amino acids. Losses at the gene ends were 4 bases for V and 6 bases for J; bases not matched to a gene: 6. The CDR3 region is CASSLGTGDPGELFF. The CDR3 DNA reads TGCGCCAGCAGCCTAGGGACAGGGGACCCCGGGGAGCTGTTTTTT.

This chain uses TRBV7-3 with TRBJ2-3; 10 nucleotides line up with TRBD1. V was clipped by 5 bases and J by 6 bases; unmatched bases: 11. The CDR3 extends over 16 amino acids. The germline CDR1 and CDR2 sequences are SGHTA and FQGTGA. CDR3 bases: TGTGCCAGCAGCACCCGACAGGGGGCCGAATTGGATACGCAGTATTTT. Protein product: CASSTRQGAELDTQYF.

J is TRBJ1-5 and V is TRBV19; no clear D gene. The CDR3 length is 14 residues. Germline V lookup: CDR1 LNHDA, CDR2 SQIVND (reference sequence). V lost 1 base and J lost 7, with 11 bases in between. The CDR3 is CASSIVGVEQPQHF. The CDR3, as DNA: TGTGCCAGTAGTATAGTCGGGGTGGAACAGCCCCAGCATTTT. Full variable domain (missing parts from reference TRBV19 and TRBJ1-5): DGGITQSPKYLFRKEGQNVTLSCEQNLNHDAMYWYRQDPGQGLRLIYYSQIVNDFQKGDIAEGYSVSREKKESFPLTVTSAQKNPTAFYLCASSIVGVEQPQHFGDGTRLSIL.

The chain links TRBV27 to TRBJ1-1, with a possible D match to TRBD1 (6 bases). Germline lookup yields CDR1 MNHEY and CDR2 SMNVEV (reference sequence). The CDR3 has 14 residues. Between the trimmed V and J ends, which lost 7 bases and 5 bases, there was a span of 17 bases. This chain's CDR3 is CASTRTGFGTEAFF. The CDR3 DNA sequence: TGTGCCAGCACCCGAACAGGGTTCGGGACTGAAGCTTTCTTT.

This clonotype was found a few times. This sequence joins TRBV20-1 and TRBJ2-3; TRBD2 aligns across 9 bases. Germline V gives CDR1 DFQATT, CDR2 SNEGSKA (reference sequence). Unmatched junction bases numbered 9, after V lost 3 bases and J lost 2 bases. This CDR3 spans 16 amino acids. The CDR3 DNA reads TGCAGTGCTAGGTCCAGACTAGCGGCTACCACAGATACGCAGTATTTT. Translation: CSARSRLAATTDTQYF.

V and J are TRBV10-3 and TRBJ1-1; D uncertain. V was cut by 0 bases and J by 2 bases, with 7 bases left in between. CDR1 ENHRY and CDR2 SYGVKD come from the germline V gene. CDR3 length: 14 residues. The CDR3 here is CAISESRTNTEAFF. DNA of the CDR3: TGTGCCATCAGTGAGTCGAGGACCAACACTGAAGCTTTCTTT.

This chain joins TRBV20-1 and TRBJ1-3; tentatively, D is TRBD1 (6 bases). Between the trimmed V and J ends, which lost 6 bases and 5 bases, there was a span of 11 bases. The length of the CDR3 is 12 residues. The V gene's germline CDR1 is DFQATT and CDR2 SNEGSKA (reference sequence). The CDR3 sequence is CSATTGRNTIYF. The CDR3 DNA reads TGCAGTGCAACGACAGGTCGAAACACCATATATTTT.

This rearrangement joins TRBV12-3 or TRBV12-4 to TRBJ2-3; no definite D call. Trimming shortened V by 1 base and J by 6 bases, and 11 bases separated the two germline ends. The CDR3 has 14 amino acids. CDR3 region: CASSLDRPADTQYF. The DNA for the CDR3 is TGTGCCAGCAGTTTAGACCGCCCTGCGGATACGCAGTATTTT.

The chain joins TRBV5-1 to TRBJ2-5; 10 nucleotides align to TRBD1. CDR3 length: 14 amino acids. V lost 4 bases to trimming and J lost 2 bases; unmatched junction nucleotides: 2. Germline assignment: CDR1 SGHRS and CDR2 YFSETQ. This chain's CDR3 is CASSMDRGQETQYF. In DNA form, the CDR3 reads TGCGCCAGCAGCATGGACAGGGGGCAAGAGACCCAGTACTTC. Combining the CDR3 with reference TRBV5-1 and TRBJ2-5 gives the whole variable domain KAGVTQTPRYLIKTRGQQVTLSCSPISGHRSVSWYQQTPGQGLQFLFEYFSETQRNKGNFPGRFSGRQFSNSRSEMNVSTLELGDSALYLCASSMDRGQETQYFGPGTRLLVL.

The V gene is TRBV7-6, the J gene TRBJ2-7; 8 bases match TRBD1. V gave up 5 bases and J gave up 6 bases; unmatched junction bases: 9. There are 14 residues in the CDR3. Looked up from germline, CDR1 is SGHVS and CDR2 is FNYEAQ. Here the CDR3 DNA reads TGTGCCAGCAGCCCGACAGGGGAAACGGGCGAGCAGTACTTC. It encodes CASSPTGETGEQYF.

This chain links TRBV28 with TRBJ1-2; D not resolved. The CDR3 has 16 amino acids. The germline V gene encodes CDR1 MDHEN and CDR2 SYDVKM. V gave up 7 bases and J gave up 6 bases, with 24 bases separating them. The CDR3 region is CASTVGGEMGSNGYTF. The CDR3 bases are TGTGCCAGCACCGTGGGTGGGGAGATGGGGAGCAATGGCTACACCTTC.

Only a few counts were recorded for this clonotype. The chain carries TRBV27 and TRBJ2-1; TRBD2 might be the D (6 bases). Trimming took 1 base from V and 4 from J, leaving 11 bases between them. CDR3 length: 15 residues. Per germline, CDR1 MNHEY and CDR2 SMNVEV (reference sequence). The CDR3 DNA reads TGTGCCAGCAGTTTATTTAGCGGTCCTTACAATGAGCAGTTCTTC. It specifies CASSLFSGPYNEQFF.

Here the CDR3 reads CASGDRTRLNSPLHF. The CDR3 bases are TGTGCCAGCGGCGATCGGACAAGACTTAATTCACCCCTCCACTTT. This rearrangement joins TRBV12-3 or TRBV12-4 to TRBJ1-6; D might be TRBD1 (5 bases). The V and J ends lost 8 bases and 6 bases respectively, with 17 bases between them. The CDR3 sequence is 15 residues long.